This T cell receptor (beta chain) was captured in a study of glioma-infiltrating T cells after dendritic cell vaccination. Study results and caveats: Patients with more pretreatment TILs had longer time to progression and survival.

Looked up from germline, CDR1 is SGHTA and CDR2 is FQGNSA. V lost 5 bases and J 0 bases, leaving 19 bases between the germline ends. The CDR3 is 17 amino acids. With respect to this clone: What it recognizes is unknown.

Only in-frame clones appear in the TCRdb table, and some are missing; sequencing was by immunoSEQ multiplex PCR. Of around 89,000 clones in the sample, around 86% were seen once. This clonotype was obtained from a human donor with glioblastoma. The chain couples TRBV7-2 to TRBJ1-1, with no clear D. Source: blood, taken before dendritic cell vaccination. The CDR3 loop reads CASSAQGGRGLNTEAFF. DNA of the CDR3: TGTGCCAGCAGCGCACAAGGCGGAAGAGGGTTGAACACTGAAGCTTTCTTT.